The next 24 T cell receptor beta chains were all read from a single sample in a study of blood T cell repertoires in COVID-19. Here immunoSEQ multiplex PCR was the method, and the copy in TCRdb shows in-frame clones only, minus some. Of under 150,000 clones in the sample, 79% were seen once. Sequenced sample: peripheral blood. Receptors were obtained from a man between 60 and 75 years old with acute or convalescent COVID-19.

Points on this clone: The sample holds other DNA sequences that translate to the same CDR3. The chain carries TRBV4-3 and TRBJ2-1; tentative D call: TRBD1 (6 bases). The V gene lost 0 bases and the J gene lost 7 bases, with 7 bases spanning the gap. The CDR3 loop spans 13 amino acids. Germline V gene data show CDR1 as LGHNA and CDR2 as YSLEER. The CDR3 sequence is CASSQERGNEQFF. The CDR3 DNA follows: TGCGCCAGCAGCCAAGAGAGGGGGAATGAGCAGTTCTTC.

The chain is built from TRBV5-8 and TRBJ1-4, with 9 bases identical to TRBD1. The CDR3 totals 16 residues. Germline values: CDR1 SGHTS, CDR2 YDEGEE. J was trimmed by 8 bases and V by 0 bases; bases with no gene match: 8. This chain's CDR3 is CASSLVAGQGGEKLFF. The DNA for the CDR3 is TGTGCCAGCAGCTTGGTAGCGGGACAGGGTGGCGAAAAACTGTTTTTT. The full variable domain, completed using reference TRBV5-8 and TRBJ1-4, is EAGVTQSPTHLIKTRGQQATLRCSPISGHTSVYWYQQALGLGLQFLLWYDEGEERNRGNFPPRFSGRQFPNYSSELNVNALELEDSALYLCASSLVAGQGGEKLFFGSGTQLSVL.

The V and J genes are TRBV28 and TRBJ1-1; D is unclear. The CDR3 contains 16 residues. Trimming left V 4 bases short and J 3 bases short, with 18 bases between. From germline, CDR1 is MDHEN and CDR2 SYDVKM. CDR3 protein: CASSSLTNFGDTEAFF. The CDR3 nucleotides read TGTGCCAGCAGTTCCCTGACCAATTTCGGGGACACTGAAGCTTTCTTT.

This clone was counted between two and nine times. The chain uses TRBV11-3 and TRBJ1-5; no reliable D call. Germline values: CDR1 SGHNT, CDR2 YENEEA. The CDR3 spans 14 residues. V shed 3 bases and J shed 6 bases, with 12 bases lying between them. The CDR3 spells CASSFRGRVQPQHF. The DNA of the CDR3 is TGTGCCAGCAGCTTTCGGGGTAGGGTTCAGCCCCAGCATTTT.

This chain links TRBV2 with TRBJ2-2; 8 positions agree with TRBD2. The CDR3 runs 15 residues. V was pared by 0 bases and J by 6 bases, with 3 bases of the junction left unmatched. CDR1 and CDR2 from the germline V gene are SNHLY and FYNNEI. Here the CDR3 DNA reads TGTGCCAGCAGTGAAGCGGAAGCGGGGGCCGGGGAGCTGTTTTTT. Amino acids: CASSEAEAGAGELFF.

A word on this clone: A junction end diverges from the germline sequence, so it may reflect a read error. The chain links TRBV10-2 to TRBJ2-3; TRBD2 aligns across 13 bases. This CDR3 is built from 17 residues. The germline gives CDR1 WSHSY, CDR2 SAAADI. CDR3 region: CASRSTGTSGNIDTQCF. The CDR3 bases are TGCGCCAGCAGATCTACCGGGACTAGCGGGAACATAGATACGCAGTGTTTT.

The chain couples TRBV6-5 to TRBJ1-1, with 10 bases identical to TRBD1. The CDR3 covers 15 residues. The trim removed 6 bases at V and 4 bases at J, leaving 8 bases unmatched. Looked up from germline, CDR1 is MNHEY and CDR2 is SVGAGI. The CDR3 sequence is CASRPSGQGGTEAFF. The CDR3, as DNA: TGTGCCAGCAGACCCTCAGGACAGGGGGGCACTGAAGCTTTCTTT.

This clone showed up just once. The V and J genes are TRBV5-4 and TRBJ2-4; D may be TRBD2 (5 bases). Trimming stripped 4 bases from V and 1 base from J, with 6 bases between. Germline values: CDR1 SGHNT, CDR2 YYREEE (reference sequence). The CDR3 totals 13 residues. The CDR3 reads CASSEGAKNIQYF. For the CDR3, the DNA is TGTGCCAGCAGCGAGGGTGCCAAAAACATTCAGTACTTC.

This clone was seen only a few times. This chain links TRBV3-1 (or the pseudogene TRBV3-2) with TRBJ2-7; 7 nucleotides line up with TRBD1. The CDR3 covers 13 residues. V lost 5 bases to trimming and J lost 7 bases; unmatched junction nucleotides: 8. The germline gives CDR1 LGHDT, CDR2 YNNKEL (reference sequence). This CDR3 is CASSSRQGGEQYF. Written as DNA, the CDR3 is TGTGCCAGCAGCTCACGACAGGGCGGTGAGCAGTACTTC.

The J gene is TRBJ2-1, the V gene TRBV3-1 (or the pseudogene TRBV3-2); 13 nucleotides agree with TRBD2. This CDR3 region has 17 residues. V shed 1 base and J 7 bases; nucleotides not matched to a gene: 7. Germline CDR1 LGHDT, CDR2 YNNKEL (reference sequence). CDR3 loop: CASSQGLLAGGWNEQFF. For the CDR3, the DNA is TGTGCCAGCAGCCAAGGGTTACTAGCGGGAGGGTGGAATGAGCAGTTCTTC.

V usage is TRBV6-2 or TRBV6-3 and J usage is TRBJ2-1; 11 bases are shared with TRBD2. Germline V gives CDR1 MNHEY, CDR2 SVGEGT. The CDR3 is made up of 18 amino acids. The V gene end was trimmed by 5 bases and the J gene end by 1 base; junction bases not matched to a gene: 10. CDR3 sequence reads: CASSTGTSGWTSYNEQFF. The CDR3 DNA follows: TGTGCCAGCAGTACCGGGACTAGCGGCTGGACTTCCTACAATGAGCAGTTCTTC.

This clone was detected a few times. This chain connects TRBV4-3 to TRBJ1-2; maybe TRBD1 (5 bases). The CDR3 has 16 residues. Germline CDR1 reads LGHNA; CDR2 reads YSLEER. Trimming stripped 2 bases from V and 0 bases from J, with 13 bases between. The CDR3 DNA reads as TGCGCCAGCAGCCAACAAGACAGCCCCTCTAACTATGGCTACACCTTC. It yields the protein CASSQQDSPSNYGYTF.

The chain has TRBV4-3 and TRBJ2-3; 8 bases are shared with TRBD1. With 4 bases clipped from V and 4 bases from J, the junction kept 10 bases outside the gene matches. From germline, CDR1 is LGHNA and CDR2 YSLEER. The CDR3 is 16 residues long. The CDR3 nucleotides are TGCGCCAGCAGCCGGATCGGACAGGGTAACCCAGATACGCAGTATTTT. This sequence encodes CASSRIGQGNPDTQYF.

J is TRBJ1-5 and V is TRBV28; D gene uncertain. Trimming took off 6 bases at V and 2 bases at J, with 14 bases between the two ends. Per germline, CDR1 MDHEN and CDR2 SYDVKM. CDR3 length: 15 amino acids. The CDR3 here is CASRVGGSGNQPQHF. The CDR3 nucleotides are TGTGCCAGCAGGGTGGGTGGGAGTGGCAATCAGCCCCAGCATTTT. The full variable domain, rest sourced from reference TRBV28 and TRBJ1-5, is DVKVTQSSRYLVKRTGEKVFLECVQDMDHENMFWYRQDPGLGLRLIYFSYDVKMKEKGDIPEGYSVSREKKERFSLILESASTNQTSMYLCASRVGGSGNQPQHFGDGTRLSIL.

This clone appeared once. This chain joins TRBV6-5 and TRBJ1-5, with 8 positions matching TRBD1. Trimming took 4 bases from V and 1 from J; bases not matched to a gene: 3. The CDR3 spans 15 residues. CDR1 MNHEY and CDR2 SVGAGI come from the germline V gene. The chain's CDR3 is CASSLDRASNQPQHF. The DNA for the CDR3 is TGTGCCAGCAGTTTGGACAGGGCCAGCAATCAGCCCCAGCATTTT.

This clone was seen just once. The V gene is TRBV4-1, the J gene TRBJ2-1, with D uncertain. In germline, CDR1 is MGHRA, CDR2 YSYEKL. V lost 3 bases and J 6 bases, leaving 12 bases between the germline ends. This CDR3 has 14 residues. CDR3 residues: CASSHFAELNEQFF. The CDR3 coding sequence is TGCGCCAGCAGCCATTTTGCGGAGCTCAATGAGCAGTTCTTC.

J is TRBJ1-1 and V is TRBV7-8, with D unclear. The V and J ends lost 0 bases and 0 bases respectively, with 11 bases between them. This CDR3 spans 16 amino acids. Germline CDR1 is SGHVS and CDR2 is FQNEAQ. In DNA form, the CDR3 reads TGTGCCAGCAGCTTAGCAGTAAGCTATCTGAACACTGAAGCTTTCTTT. It encodes CASSLAVSYLNTEAFF.

The CDR3 DNA is TGTGCCAGCAGTTTTATCAGAGGGTCTGAAGCTTTCTTT. Translating gives CASSFIRGSEAFF. The genes are TRBV28 and TRBJ1-1; D unresolved. Deletions cut 3 bases from V and 6 bases from J, with 11 bases between. This CDR3 has 13 residues. CDR1 and CDR2 from the germline V gene are MDHEN and SYDVKM.

This chain joins TRBV28 and TRBJ1-2; D gene ambiguous. The V end lost 5 bases, the J end lost 5 bases, and 12 bases lay between the germline ends. The length of the CDR3 is 13 residues. Germline loops: CDR1 MDHEN, CDR2 SYDVKM. CDR3 in DNA: TGTGCCAGCAGTCCCTATTCTGGTTATGGCTACACCTTC. It is translated as CASSPYSGYGYTF.

DNA for the CDR3: TGTGCCAGCAGCAGCTCAGGGGGCTCCTACAATGAGCAGTTCTTC. It translates to CASSSSGGSYNEQFF. The rearrangement joins TRBV5-6 to TRBJ2-1; TRBD1 agrees at 7 bases. The junction had 4 bases not matched to a gene; V was cut back by 4 bases and J by 0 bases. Germline loops: CDR1 SGHDT, CDR2 YYEEEE. This CDR3 contains 15 residues.

With regard to this clone: At the DNA level, this CDR3 is encoded by other sequences in the same sample as well. J is TRBJ1-1 and V is TRBV9; no reliable D call. This CDR3 has 13 residues. V lost 0 bases and J lost 1, with 4 bases in between. Germline lookup yields CDR1 SGDLS and CDR2 YYNGEE. CDR3 residues: CASSVEQNTEAFF. In nucleotides, the CDR3 is TGTGCCAGCAGCGTAGAACAGAACACTGAAGCTTTCTTT.

This chain joins TRBV7-8 and TRBJ1-6, with 10 bases matching TRBD1. The CDR3 loop spans 15 amino acids. Per the germline V gene, CDR1 is SGHVS and CDR2 is FQNEAQ. Unmatched junction bases numbered 0, after V lost 0 bases and J lost 7 bases. As DNA, the CDR3 is TGTGCCAGCAGCTTAGCGGGACAGGGGAATTCACCCCTCCACTTT. Translation: CASSLAGQGNSPLHF. Based on the CDR3 plus reference TRBV7-8 and TRBJ1-6, the full variable domain is GAGVSQSPRYKVAKRGQDVALRCDPISGHVSLFWYQQALGQGPEFLTYFQNEAQLDKSGLPSDRFFAERPEGSVSTLKIQRTQQEDSAVYLCASSLAGQGNSPLHFGNGTRLTVT.

This chain joins TRBV4-2 and TRBJ2-2, with 10 nucleotides matching TRBD2. The germline gives CDR1 LGHNA, CDR2 YNFKEQ. V trimming: 0 bases; J trimming: 4 bases; junction bases outside the gene matches: 5. The CDR3 is 17 amino acids. This chain's CDR3 is CASSQDSLAGVTGELFF. DNA for the CDR3: TGTGCCAGCAGCCAAGATTCCCTAGCGGGAGTCACCGGGGAGCTGTTTTTT.

This chain connects TRBV15 to TRBJ1-1, with 10 bases that match TRBD1. Germline V CDR1 and CDR2: LNHNV, YYDKDF (reference sequence). V dropped 1 base and J dropped 5; count of bases not matched to a gene: 7. The CDR3 runs 16 residues. In nucleotides, the CDR3 is TGTGCCACCAGCAGAGGGTGGGACAGGGGCGGGACTGAAGCTTTCTTT. This encodes CATSRGWDRGGTEAFF.